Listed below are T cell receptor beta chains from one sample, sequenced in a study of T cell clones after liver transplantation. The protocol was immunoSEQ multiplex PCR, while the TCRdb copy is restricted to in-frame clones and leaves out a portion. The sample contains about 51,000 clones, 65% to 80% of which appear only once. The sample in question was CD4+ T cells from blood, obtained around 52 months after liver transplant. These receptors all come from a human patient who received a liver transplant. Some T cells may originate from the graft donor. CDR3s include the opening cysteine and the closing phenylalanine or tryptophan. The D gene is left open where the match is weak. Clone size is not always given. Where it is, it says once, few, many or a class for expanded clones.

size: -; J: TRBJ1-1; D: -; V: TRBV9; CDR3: CASSSGLGIYMNTEAFF; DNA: TGTGCCAGCAGTTCGGGACTGGGGATTTATATGAACACTGAAGCTTTCTTT
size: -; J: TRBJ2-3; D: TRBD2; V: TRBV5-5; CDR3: CASSLAGASTDTQYF; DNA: TGTGCCAGCAGTTTAGCGGGGGCCAGCACAGATACGCAGTATTTT
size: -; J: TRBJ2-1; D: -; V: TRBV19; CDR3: CASSTTKNNEQFF; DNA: TGTGCCAGTAGCACCACAAAAAACAATGAGCAGTTCTTC
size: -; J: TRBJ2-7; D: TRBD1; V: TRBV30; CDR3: CAWRVPTGGYEQYF; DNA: TGTGCCTGGAGGGTACCGACAGGGGGCTACGAGCAGTACTTC
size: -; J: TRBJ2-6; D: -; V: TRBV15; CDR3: CATSRGTAFLRGANVLTF; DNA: TGTGCCACCAGCAGGGGAACAGCCTTTCTCAGGGGGGCCAACGTCCTGACTTTC
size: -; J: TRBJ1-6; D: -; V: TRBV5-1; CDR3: CASSLGRGPNSPLHF; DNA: TGCGCCAGCAGCTTGGGACGGGGGCCGAATTCACCCCTCCACTTT
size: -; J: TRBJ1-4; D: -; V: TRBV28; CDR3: CASGAGTVGEKLFF; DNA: TGTGCCAGCGGCGCCGGGACCGTGGGAGAAAAACTGTTTTTT
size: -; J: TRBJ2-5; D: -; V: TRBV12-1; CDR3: CASSLKTGVTETQYF; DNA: TGTGCCAGCAGCTTAAAGACAGGGGTTACAGAGACCCAGTACTTC
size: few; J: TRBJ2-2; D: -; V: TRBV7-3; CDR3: CASSSVGATGELFF; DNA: TGTGCCAGCAGCTCCGTAGGAGCGACCGGGGAGCTGTTTTTT
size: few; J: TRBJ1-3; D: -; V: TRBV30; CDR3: CAWGPGRFSGNTIYF; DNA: TGTGCCTGGGGCCCCGGACGCTTCTCTGGAAACACCATATATTTT